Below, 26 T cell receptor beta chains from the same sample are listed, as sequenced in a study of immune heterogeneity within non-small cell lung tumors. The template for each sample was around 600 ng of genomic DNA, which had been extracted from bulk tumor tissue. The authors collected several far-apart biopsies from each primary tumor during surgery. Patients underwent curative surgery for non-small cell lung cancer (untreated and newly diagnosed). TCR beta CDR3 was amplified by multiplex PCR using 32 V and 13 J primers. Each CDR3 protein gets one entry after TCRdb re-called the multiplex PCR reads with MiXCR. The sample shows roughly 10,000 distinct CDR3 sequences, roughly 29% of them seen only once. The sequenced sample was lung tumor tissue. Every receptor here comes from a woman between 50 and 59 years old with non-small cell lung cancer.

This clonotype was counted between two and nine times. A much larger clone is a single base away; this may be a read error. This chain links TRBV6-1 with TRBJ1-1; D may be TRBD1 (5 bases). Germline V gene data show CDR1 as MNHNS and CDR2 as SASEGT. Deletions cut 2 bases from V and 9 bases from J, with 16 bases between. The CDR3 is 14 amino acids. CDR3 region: CASSEWGGRTQAFF. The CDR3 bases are TGTGCCAGCAGTGAATGGGGGGGAAGGACTCAAGCTTTCTTT.

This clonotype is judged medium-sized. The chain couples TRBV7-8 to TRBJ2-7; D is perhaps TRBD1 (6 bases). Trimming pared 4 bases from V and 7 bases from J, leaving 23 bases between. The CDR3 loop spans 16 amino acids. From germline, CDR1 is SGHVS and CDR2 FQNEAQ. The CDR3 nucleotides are TGTGCCAGCAGCTCATCCGGGACAACCTTACCAATAGAGCAGTACTTC. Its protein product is CASSSSGTTLPIEQYF.

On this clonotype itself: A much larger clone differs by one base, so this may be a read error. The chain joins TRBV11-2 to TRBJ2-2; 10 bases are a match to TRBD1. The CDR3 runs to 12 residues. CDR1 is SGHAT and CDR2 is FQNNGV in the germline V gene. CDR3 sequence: CAGSFRTGGLFF. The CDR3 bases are TGTGCCGGCAGCTTTCGGACAGGGGGGCTGTTTTTT.

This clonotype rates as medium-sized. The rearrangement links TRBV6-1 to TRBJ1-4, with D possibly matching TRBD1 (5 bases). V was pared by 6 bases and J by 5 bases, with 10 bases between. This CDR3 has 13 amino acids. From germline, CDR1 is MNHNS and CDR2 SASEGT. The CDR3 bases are TGTGCCAGCAGGGGACCGTGGAATGAAAAACTGTTTTTT. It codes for CASRGPWNEKLFF.

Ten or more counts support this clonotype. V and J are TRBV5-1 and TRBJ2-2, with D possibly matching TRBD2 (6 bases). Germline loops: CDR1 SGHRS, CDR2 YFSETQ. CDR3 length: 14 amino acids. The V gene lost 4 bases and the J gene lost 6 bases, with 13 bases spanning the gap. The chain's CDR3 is CASSGGTPSGELFF. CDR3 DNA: TGCGCCAGCAGCGGCGGGACTCCATCCGGGGAGCTGTTTTTT.

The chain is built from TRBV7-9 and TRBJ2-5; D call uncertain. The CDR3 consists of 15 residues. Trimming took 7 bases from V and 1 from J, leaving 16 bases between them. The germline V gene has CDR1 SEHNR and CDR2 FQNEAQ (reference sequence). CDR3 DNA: TGTGCCAGCACCCTACCGCTGGCAGGCCAAGAGACCCAGTACTTC. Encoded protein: CASTLPLAGQETQYF.

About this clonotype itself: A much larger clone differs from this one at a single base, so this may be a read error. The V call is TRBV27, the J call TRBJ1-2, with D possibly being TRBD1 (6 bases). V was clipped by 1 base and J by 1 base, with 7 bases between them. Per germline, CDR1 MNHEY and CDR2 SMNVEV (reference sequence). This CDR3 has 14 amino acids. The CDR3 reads CASSLLDSNYGYTF. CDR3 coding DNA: TGTGCCAGCAGTTTATTGGACAGTAACTATGGCTACACCTTC.

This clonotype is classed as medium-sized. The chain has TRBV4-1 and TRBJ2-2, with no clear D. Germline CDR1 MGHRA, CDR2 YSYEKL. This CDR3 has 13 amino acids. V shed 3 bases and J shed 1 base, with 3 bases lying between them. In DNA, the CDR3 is TGCGCCAGCAGCCAGGGGAACACCGGGGAGCTGTTTTTT. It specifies CASSQGNTGELFF.

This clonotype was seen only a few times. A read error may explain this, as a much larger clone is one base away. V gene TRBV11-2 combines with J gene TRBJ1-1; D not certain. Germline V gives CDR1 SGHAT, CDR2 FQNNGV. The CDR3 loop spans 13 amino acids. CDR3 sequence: CASSQTQNTEALF. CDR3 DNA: TGTGCCAGCAGCCAGACGCAGAACACTGAAGCTCTCTTT.

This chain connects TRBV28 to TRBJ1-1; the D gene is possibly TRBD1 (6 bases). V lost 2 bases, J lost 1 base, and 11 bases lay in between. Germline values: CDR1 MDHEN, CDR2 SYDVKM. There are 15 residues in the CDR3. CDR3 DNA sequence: TGTGCCAGCAGTTTAACAGGGAAAGGGAACACTGAAGCTTTCTTT. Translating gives CASSLTGKGNTEAFF.

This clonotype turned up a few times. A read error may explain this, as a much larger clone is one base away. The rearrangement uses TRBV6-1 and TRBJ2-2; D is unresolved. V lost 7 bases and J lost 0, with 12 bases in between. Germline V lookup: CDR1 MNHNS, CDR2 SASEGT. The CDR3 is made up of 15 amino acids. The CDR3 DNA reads TGTGCCAGCATTTACCACAATACGAACACCGGGGAGCTGTTTTTT. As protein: CASIYHNTNTGELFF.

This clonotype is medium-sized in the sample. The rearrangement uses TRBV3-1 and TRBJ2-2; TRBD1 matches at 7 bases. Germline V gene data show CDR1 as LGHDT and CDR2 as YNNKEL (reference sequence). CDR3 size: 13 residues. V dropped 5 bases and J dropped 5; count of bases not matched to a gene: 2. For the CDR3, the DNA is TGTGCCAGCAGCAGACAGGGAACCGGGGAGCTGTTTTTT. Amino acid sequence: CASSRQGTGELFF.

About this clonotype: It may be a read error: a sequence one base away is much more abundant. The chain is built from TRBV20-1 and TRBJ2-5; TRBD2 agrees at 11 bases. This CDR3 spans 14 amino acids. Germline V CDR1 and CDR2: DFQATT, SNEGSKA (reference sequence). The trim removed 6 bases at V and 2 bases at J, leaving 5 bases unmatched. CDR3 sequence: CSATRLAGQETQYF. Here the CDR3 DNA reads TGCAGTGCCACCCGACTAGCGGGGCAAGAGACCCAGTACTTC.

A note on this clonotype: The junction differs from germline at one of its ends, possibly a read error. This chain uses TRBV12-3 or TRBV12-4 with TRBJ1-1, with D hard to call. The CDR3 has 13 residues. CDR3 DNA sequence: TGTGCCAGCAGTGTCGTTATTGGCACTGAAGCTTTGTTT. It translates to CASSVVIGTEALF.

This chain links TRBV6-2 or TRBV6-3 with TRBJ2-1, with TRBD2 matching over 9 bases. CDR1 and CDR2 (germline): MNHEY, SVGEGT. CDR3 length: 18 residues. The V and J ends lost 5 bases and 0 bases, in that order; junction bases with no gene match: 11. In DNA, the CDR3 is TGTGCCAGCAGTCTCGCCAGCGGGAGGACCAACTCCTACAATGAGCAGTTCTTC. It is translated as CASSLASGRTNSYNEQFF.

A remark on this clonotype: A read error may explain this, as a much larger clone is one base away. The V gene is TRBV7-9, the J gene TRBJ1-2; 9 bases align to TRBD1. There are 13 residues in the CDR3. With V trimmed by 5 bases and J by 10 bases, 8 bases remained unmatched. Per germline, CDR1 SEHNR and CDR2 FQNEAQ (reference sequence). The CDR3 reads CASSTGDRADYTF. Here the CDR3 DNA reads TGTGCCAGCAGCACTGGGGACAGGGCTGACTACACCTTC.

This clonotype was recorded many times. The chain's CDR3 is CASSDRAGGSFEQFF. In nucleotides, the CDR3 is TGTGCCAGCAGTGACCGTGCAGGGGGCTCTTTTGAGCAGTTCTTC. This chain links TRBV6-1 with TRBJ2-1; 8 nucleotides align to TRBD1. The germline V gene encodes CDR1 MNHNS and CDR2 SASEGT. J lost 9 bases, V lost 3 bases, and 10 bases had no gene match. The CDR3 contains 15 residues.

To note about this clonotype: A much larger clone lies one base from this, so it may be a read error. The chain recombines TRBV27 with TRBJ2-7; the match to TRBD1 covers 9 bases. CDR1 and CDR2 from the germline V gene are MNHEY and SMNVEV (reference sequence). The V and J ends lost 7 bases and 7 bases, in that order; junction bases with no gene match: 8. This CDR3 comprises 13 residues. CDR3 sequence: CASTGTGLVEQYF. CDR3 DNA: TGTGCCAGCACCGGGACAGGGCTCGTGGAGCAGTACTTC.

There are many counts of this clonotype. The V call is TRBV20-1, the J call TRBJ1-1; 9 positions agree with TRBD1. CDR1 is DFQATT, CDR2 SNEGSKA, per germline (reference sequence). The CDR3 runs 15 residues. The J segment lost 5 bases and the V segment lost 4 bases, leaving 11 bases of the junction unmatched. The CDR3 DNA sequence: TGCAGTGCTACGCCGGGACAGGGTCGGGGGACTGAAGCTTTCTTT. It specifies CSATPGQGRGTEAFF.

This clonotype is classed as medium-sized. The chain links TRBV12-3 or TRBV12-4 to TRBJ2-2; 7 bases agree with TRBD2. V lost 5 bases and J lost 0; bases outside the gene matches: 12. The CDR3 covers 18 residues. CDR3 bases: TGTGCCAGCAGTCCGTATAAGGGGACTACCCCGAACACCGGGGAGCTGTTTTTT. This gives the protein CASSPYKGTTPNTGELFF.

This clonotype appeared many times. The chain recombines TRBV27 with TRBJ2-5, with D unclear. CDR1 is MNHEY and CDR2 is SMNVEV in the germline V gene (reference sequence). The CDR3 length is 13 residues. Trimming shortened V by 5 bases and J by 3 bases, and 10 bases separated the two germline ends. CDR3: CASSTLGKETQYF. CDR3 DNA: TGTGCCAGCAGTACGCTAGGGAAAGAGACCCAGTACTTC.

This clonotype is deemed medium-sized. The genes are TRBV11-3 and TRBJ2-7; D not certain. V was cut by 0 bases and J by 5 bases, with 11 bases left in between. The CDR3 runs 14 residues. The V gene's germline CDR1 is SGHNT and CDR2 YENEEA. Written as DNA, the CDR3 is TGTGCCAGCAGCTTAGATCCGGGTTCACACGAGCAGTACTTC. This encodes CASSLDPGSHEQYF.

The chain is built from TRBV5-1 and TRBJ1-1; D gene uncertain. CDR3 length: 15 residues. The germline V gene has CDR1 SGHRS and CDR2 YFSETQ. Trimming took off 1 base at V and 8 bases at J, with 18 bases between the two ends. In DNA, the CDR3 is TGCGCCAGCAGCTTGTATCCCGGCAGACCCAGAGAAGCTTTCTTT. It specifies CASSLYPGRPREAFF.

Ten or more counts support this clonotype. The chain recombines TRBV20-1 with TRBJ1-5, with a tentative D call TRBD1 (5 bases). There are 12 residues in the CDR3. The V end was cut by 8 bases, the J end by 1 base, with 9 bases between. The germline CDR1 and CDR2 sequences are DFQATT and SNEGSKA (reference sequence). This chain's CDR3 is CSPGQSNQPQHF. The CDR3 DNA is TGCAGTCCAGGGCAAAGCAATCAGCCCCAGCATTTT.

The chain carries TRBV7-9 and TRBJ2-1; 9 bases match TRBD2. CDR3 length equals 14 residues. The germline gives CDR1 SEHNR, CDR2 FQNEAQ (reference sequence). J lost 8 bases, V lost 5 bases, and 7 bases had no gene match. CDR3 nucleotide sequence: TGTGCCAGCAGCGGGAGCGGGAGGTCATATGAGCAGTTCTTC. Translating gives CASSGSGRSYEQFF.

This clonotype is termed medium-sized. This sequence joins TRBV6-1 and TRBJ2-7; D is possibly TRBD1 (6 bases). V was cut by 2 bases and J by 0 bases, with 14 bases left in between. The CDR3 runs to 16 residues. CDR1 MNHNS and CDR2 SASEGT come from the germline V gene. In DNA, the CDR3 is TGTGCCAGCAGTGAAATCGGGACAACCTACTCCTACGAGCAGTACTTC. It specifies CASSEIGTTYSYEQYF.